This is a list of T cell receptor beta chains from one sample in a study of T cell repertoires in cytomegalovirus infection. TCRdb ran MiXCR on the reads and lists one entry per CDR3 protein. The sample records a few hundred thousand distinct CDR3 sequences, around a sixth being singletons. The sample consisted of PBMCs. These receptors originate from a human donor in good health (CMV status not recorded). Some clones in this sample may be carry-over from other donors' samples. The CDR3 runs from the conserved cysteine through the conserved F or W. A D gene is named only where the DNA matches it firmly. Clone size, where shown, is once, few, many, or a class for clones that have expanded.

>TRBV15|17|TRBJ2-3|TRBD2|.
CATSRERGSHSTDTQYF
TGTGCCACCAGCAGAGAGCGGGGGTCACATAGCACAGATACGCAGTATTTT
>TRBV12-5|11|TRBJ2-7|.|many
CASGLNYEQYF
TGTGCTAGTGGACTAAACTACGAGCAGTACTTC
>TRBV12-3/TRBV12-4|15|TRBJ1-1|.|few
CASSLETGGDTEAFF
TGTGCCAGCAGTTTGGAGACGGGAGGGGACACTGAAGCTTTCTTT
>TRBV3-1|15|TRBJ1-2|.|.
CASSPMGVANYGYTF
TGTGCCAGCAGCCCCATGGGGGTAGCTAACTATGGCTACACCTTC
>TRBV28|14|TRBJ2-7|.|.
CASSSGQPPYEQYF
TGTGCCAGCAGTTCCGGACAGCCCCCCTACGAGCAGTACTTC
>TRBV19|16|TRBJ2-6|TRBD1|.
CASSMSGGSGANVLTF
TGTGCCAGTAGTATGTCAGGGGGCTCTGGGGCCAACGTCCTGACTTTC
>TRBV23-1|15|TRBJ2-1|.|.
CASSERTVTYNEQFF
TGCGCCAGCAGTGAGAGGACAGTTACCTACAATGAGCAGTTCTTC
>TRBV3-1|15|TRBJ2-2|.|few
CASSRRDSYTGELFF
TGTGCCAGCAGCCGACGGGACTCCTACACCGGGGAGCTGTTTTTT
>TRBV23-1|15|TRBJ2-7|TRBD1|few
CASSQNRDRVYEQYF
TGCGCCAGCAGTCAAAACCGGGACAGGGTCTACGAGCAGTACTTC
>TRBV28|12|TRBJ1-2|.|.
CASSFNRPSYTF
TGTGCCAGCAGTTTTAACAGGCCGAGCTACACCTTC
>TRBV4-3|16|TRBJ2-3|TRBD2|few
CASSQEFVGGGDTQYF
TGCGCCAGCAGCCAAGAGTTTGTGGGCGGGGGAGATACGCAGTATTTT
>TRBV7-8|13|TRBJ2-3|.|medium-sized
CASSKGYTDTQYF
TGTGCCAGCAGTAAGGGATACACAGATACGCAGTATTTT
>TRBV7-9|14|TRBJ2-5|TRBD2|many
CASSPGLAIETQYF
TGTGCCAGCAGCCCGGGACTAGCGATTGAGACCCAGTACTTC
>TRBV9|15|TRBJ2-7|TRBD1|few
CASSVDGQGTYEQYF
TGTGCCAGCAGCGTGGACGGACAGGGGACCTACGAGCAGTACTTC
>TRBV7-2|16|TRBJ1-5|TRBD1|many
CASSLAGQGGNQPQHF
TGTGCCAGCAGCTTAGCGGGACAGGGAGGCAATCAGCCCCAGCATTTT
>TRBV29-1|13|TRBJ1-1|TRBD1|.
CSGTQGGNTEAFF
TGCAGCGGAACACAGGGGGGGAACACTGAAGCTTTCTTT
>TRBV12-3/TRBV12-4|11|TRBJ1-1|.|.
CASSLIREAFF
TGTGCCAGCAGTTTAATTCGTGAAGCTTTCTTT
>TRBV7-2|18|TRBJ1-2|.|many
CASSLIKSAGSDNYGYTF
TGTGCCAGCAGCCTAATAAAATCGGCCGGGAGCGATAACTATGGCTACACCTTC
>TRBV12-3/TRBV12-4|15|TRBJ2-5|.|.
CASSSITGRQETQYF
TGTGCCAGCAGTTCAATTACAGGGCGCCAAGAGACCCAGTACTTC
>TRBV20-1|13|TRBJ1-4|.|few
CSARNPDGEKLFF
TGCAGTGCTAGAAACCCAGACGGCGAAAAACTGTTTTTT
>TRBV6-6|15|TRBJ1-4|.|few
CASSYRGETNEKLFF
TGTGCCAGCAGTTACAGGGGGGAAACTAATGAAAAACTGTTTTTT
>TRBV12-3/TRBV12-4|14|TRBJ2-5|.|many
CASGPLRSQETQYF
TGTGCCAGCGGCCCCCTTCGCAGCCAAGAGACCCAGTACTTC
>TRBV7-2|22|TRBJ2-3|TRBD2|many
CASRLEYSGTSGGRGSTDTQYF
TGTGCCAGCAGACTAGAGTACTCTGGGACTAGCGGGGGGCGGGGGAGCACAGATACGCAGTATTTT
>TRBV12-3/TRBV12-4|14|TRBJ2-7|.|many
CASSPRGTSFRQYF
TGTGCCAGCAGTCCGCGGGGGACAAGTTTTCGTCAGTACTTC
>TRBV7-2|13|TRBJ1-2|.|many
CASSLVGTPGYTF
TGTGCCAGCAGCTTAGTGGGGACCCCCGGCTACACCTTC
>TRBV7-6|13|TRBJ1-4|.|.
CASASQLGEKLFF
TGTGCCAGCGCATCACAGTTGGGAGAAAAACTGTTTTTT
>TRBV7-8|12|TRBJ1-5|.|.
CASSLAVQPQHF
TGTGCCAGCAGCTTAGCGGTTCAGCCCCAGCATTTT
>TRBV2|15|TRBJ1-5|TRBD1|.
CASRKGQGSNQPQHF
TGTGCCAGCAGGAAGGGACAGGGAAGCAATCAGCCCCAGCATTTT
>TRBV28|16|TRBJ1-5|TRBD1|.
CASSSGTGVSNQPQHF
TGTGCCAGCAGTTCCGGGACAGGGGTGAGCAATCAGCCCCAGCATTTT
>TRBV20-1|15|TRBJ1-1|TRBD1|.
CSASLRTGSDTEAFF
TGCAGTGCTAGTCTCCGGACAGGGTCGGACACTGAAGCTTTCTTT
>TRBV4-3|17|TRBJ1-1|TRBD1|.
CASSQDPPGQGATEAFF
TGCGCCAGCAGCCAAGATCCTCCTGGGCAGGGGGCGACTGAAGCTTTCTTT
>TRBV5-6|17|TRBJ2-3|TRBD2|few
CASSLVIAGGLTDTQYF
TGTGCCAGCAGCTTGGTAATAGCGGGGGGCCTCACAGATACGCAGTATTTT
>TRBV6-5|15|TRBJ1-1|.|many
CASSYSAGRGTEAFF
TGTGCCAGCAGTTACTCAGCAGGAAGGGGCACTGAAGCTTTCTTT
>TRBV28|12|TRBJ2-3|.|few
CAWGASTDTQYF
TGTGCCTGGGGGGCGAGCACAGATACGCAGTATTTT
>TRBV4-3|16|TRBJ2-3|TRBD2|.
CASSHSRGGQSDTQYF
TGCGCCAGCAGCCATAGCCGGGGGGGCCAATCAGATACGCAGTATTTT
>TRBV7-8|20|TRBJ2-1|TRBD2|.
CASSLGPGLADYGTYNEQFF
TGTGCCAGCAGCTTAGGTCCGGGACTAGCGGACTATGGAACCTACAATGAGCAGTTCTTC
>TRBV7-9|15|TRBJ2-7|TRBD2|.
CASSLALAGVDEQYF
TGTGCCAGCAGCTTAGCCCTAGCGGGGGTGGATGAGCAGTACTTC
>TRBV12-3/TRBV12-4|15|TRBJ2-1|.|few
CASSDRTVFEDEQFF
TGTGCCAGCAGCGATCGGACAGTGTTTGAGGATGAGCAGTTCTTC
>TRBV4-1|16|TRBJ2-3|TRBD2|.
CASSELAGASTDTQYF
TGCGCCAGCAGCGAACTAGCGGGGGCTAGCACAGATACGCAGTATTTT
>TRBV20-1|16|TRBJ2-1|.|few
CSASKPGGSSYNEQFF
TGCAGTGCTAGCAAGCCAGGGGGGTCATCATACAATGAGCAGTTCTTC
>TRBV6-2/TRBV6-3|15|TRBJ1-1|.|.
CASTKGGQPNTEAFF
TGTGCCAGCACTAAAGGGGGGCAGCCGAACACTGAAGCTTTCTTT
>TRBV27|14|TRBJ2-5|.|few
CASTNLGAGETQYF
TGTGCCAGCACTAATTTGGGGGCAGGGGAGACCCAGTACTTC
>TRBV12-5|13|TRBJ2-1|TRBD1|few
CASGRDRNNEQFF
TGTGCTAGTGGACGGGACAGGAACAATGAGCAGTTCTTC
>TRBV28|12|TRBJ1-1|.|many
CASSLQSTEAFF
TGTGCCAGCAGCTTACAGTCGACTGAAGCTTTCTTT
>TRBV20-1|11|TRBJ1-1|.|.
CSARDNPEAFF
TGCAGTGCTAGAGATAACCCTGAAGCTTTCTTT
>TRBV2|15|TRBJ1-5|.|few
CASSGQRASNQPQHF
TGTGCCAGCAGCGGACAGAGGGCGAGCAATCAGCCCCAGCATTTT
>TRBV7-2|16|TRBJ2-3|.|few
CASSLNFGTRRDTQYF
TGTGCCAGCAGCTTAAACTTCGGGACTCGCAGGGATACGCAGTATTTT